Each of the 14 T cell receptor beta chains below was sequenced from the same sample in a study of CD8 T cells in Susac syndrome (dated by TCRdb to the late 2010s). The receptor library was made with the immunoSEQ multiplex PCR assay. RNA was extracted using the RNeasy kit, and roughly 0.5 to 1 microgram was reverse transcribed with random hexamers. In-frame beta chains were kept once TCRdb had trimmed the public reads at Q25 with fastp and called clones with MiXCR. Entries that share a CDR3 protein sequence are merged under the most common genes and DNA. For this sample there are about 280,000 distinct CDR3 sequences; 80% to 90% appear just once. The ten largest clones represent approximately 0.11% of the sample. Specimen: CD8+ T cells from PBMCs. The source is a human donor with multiple sclerosis.

The chain recombines TRBV5-5 with TRBJ2-2; D might be TRBD1 (7 bases). This CDR3 spans 15 amino acids. Per the germline V gene, CDR1 is SGHKS and CDR2 is YYEKEE (reference sequence). The V end lost 5 bases, the J end lost 6 bases, and 17 bases lay between the germline ends. The CDR3 DNA is TGTGCCAGCAGTCGGATCAGGGGGGAAGCCGGGGAGCTGTTTTTT. This gives the protein CASSRIRGEAGELFF.

The V call is TRBV4-1, the J call TRBJ2-7, with D uncertain. Germline-derived CDR1 and CDR2 are MGHRA and YSYEKL. The CDR3 loop spans 17 amino acids. Trimming took 1 base from V and 7 from J, leaving 23 bases between them. In DNA, the CDR3 is TGCGCCAGCAGCCAAGTTTCTCCCAGGAGCTTTTTTGGGGAGCAGTACTTC. Translating gives CASSQVSPRSFFGEQYF.

The CDR3 region is CASSGTGTGSYEQYF. The DNA of the CDR3 is TGTGCCAGCAGTGGGACAGGGACAGGCTCCTACGAGCAGTACTTC. The J gene is TRBJ2-7, the V gene TRBV27; 9 nucleotides align to TRBD1. This CDR3 region has 15 residues. Per the germline V gene, CDR1 is MNHEY and CDR2 is SMNVEV (reference sequence). The V and J ends lost 5 bases and 0 bases, in that order; junction bases with no gene match: 5.

The chain employs TRBV4-1 and TRBJ2-5, with D perhaps TRBD2 (5 bases). Germline V gene sequence: CDR1 MGHRA, CDR2 YSYEKL. The CDR3 covers 14 residues. The V end was cut by 2 bases, the J end by 5 bases, with 12 bases between. CDR3 protein: CASSQFLRGETQYF. The CDR3 coding sequence is TGCGCCAGCAGCCAATTCCTCCGCGGGGAGACCCAGTACTTC.

This chain joins TRBV30 and TRBJ2-5, with 8 bases that match TRBD2. The CDR3 has 15 residues. J lost 5 bases, V lost 1 base, and 9 bases had no gene match. CDR1 is GTSNPN and CDR2 is SVGIG in the germline V gene (reference sequence). This chain's CDR3 is CAWSDRAGDSETQYF. The CDR3 nucleotides read TGTGCCTGGAGTGACCGAGCGGGAGATTCTGAGACCCAGTACTTC.

This chain uses TRBV4-1 with TRBJ2-7, with D perhaps matching TRBD1 (6 bases). The CDR3 consists of 14 residues. The V gene lost 1 base and the J gene lost 2 bases, with 9 bases spanning the gap. CDR1 and CDR2 from the germline V gene are MGHRA and YSYEKL. The CDR3 spells CASSQAPGAYEQYF. CDR3 bases: TGCGCCAGCAGCCAAGCCCCAGGGGCCTACGAGCAGTACTTC.

This chain uses TRBV11-2 with TRBJ2-5, with D perhaps given as TRBD1 or TRBD2 (5 bases each). Germline V gene data show CDR1 as SGHAT and CDR2 as FQNNGV. The V and J ends lost 8 bases and 2 bases respectively, with 24 bases between them. The CDR3 has 17 residues. Here the CDR3 DNA reads TGTGCCAGCGGCGACCTTGTTGGGGGTATAGTACAAGAGACCCAGTACTTC. This gives the protein CASGDLVGGIVQETQYF.

V is TRBV6-1 and J is TRBJ2-7; D perhaps matches TRBD1 (5 bases). In germline, CDR1 is MNHNS, CDR2 SASEGT. Trimming stripped 8 bases from V and 4 bases from J, with 15 bases between. The CDR3 runs 13 residues. CDR3 protein: CASFSPGIYEQYF. The CDR3 coding sequence is TGTGCCAGCTTTTCTCCAGGGATTTACGAGCAGTACTTC.

This chain joins TRBV5-1 and TRBJ2-3; TRBD1 is a possible D gene (5 bases). The CDR3 totals 14 residues. V was trimmed by 2 bases and J by 2 bases, leaving 9 bases between them. CDR1 is SGHRS and CDR2 is YFSETQ in the germline V gene. CDR3 bases: TGCGCCAGCAGCTTCGGACACTTCACAGATACGCAGTATTTT. The encoded protein is CASSFGHFTDTQYF.

The gene calls are TRBV9 and TRBJ2-5, with 10 nucleotides matching TRBD1. V lost 4 bases and J lost 5; bases outside the gene matches: 8. The CDR3 has 15 amino acids. In germline, CDR1 is SGDLS, CDR2 YYNGEE. The CDR3, as DNA: TGTGCCAGCAGCAGGACAGGGGGTAAAATGGAGACCCAGTACTTC. Protein product: CASSRTGGKMETQYF. The full variable domain, with the rest looked up from reference TRBV9 and TRBJ2-5, is DSGVTQTPKHLITATGQRVTLRCSPRSGDLSVYWYQQSLDQGLQFLIQYYNGEERAKGNILERFSAQQFPDLHSELNLSSLELGDSALYFCASSRTGGKMETQYFGPGTRLLVL.

The rearrangement links TRBV7-9 to TRBJ2-1; D unresolved. The CDR3 has 11 residues. Trimming took 6 bases from V and 8 from J, leaving 8 bases between them. Germline assignment: CDR1 SEHNR and CDR2 FQNEAQ (reference sequence). The CDR3 region is CASSQGHEQFF. Here the CDR3 DNA reads TGTGCCAGCAGTCAAGGGCATGAGCAGTTCTTC.

This chain uses TRBV11-1 with TRBJ2-6, with D possibly TRBD1 on 6 matching bases. V lost 1 base to trimming and J lost 0 bases, with 19 bases between them. Germline V gene lookup returns CDR1 SGHAT and CDR2 FQDESV (reference sequence). The CDR3 extends over 20 amino acids. CDR3 sequence: CASSLGSRGSHFSGANVLTF. The CDR3, as DNA: TGTGCCAGCAGCTTAGGCTCTAGGGGGTCCCATTTCTCTGGGGCCAACGTCCTGACTTTC.

This rearrangement joins TRBV3-1 to TRBJ2-7, with D perhaps assigned TRBD1 or TRBD2 (5 bases each). Trimming took off 5 bases at V and 2 bases at J, with 16 bases between the two ends. This CDR3 comprises 15 residues. Germline lookup yields CDR1 LGHDT and CDR2 YNNKEL (reference sequence). This CDR3 reads CASSTRDLRPYEQYF. The CDR3 DNA follows: TGTGCCAGCAGCACCCGGGACCTGAGACCCTACGAGCAGTACTTC.

V is TRBV20-1 and J is TRBJ2-3; 9 nucleotides align to TRBD2. CDR1 and CDR2 (germline): DFQATT, SNEGSKA (reference sequence). V lost 3 bases, J lost 4 bases, and 11 bases stayed unmatched. The CDR3 is 16 amino acids. CDR3 sequence: CSARESPGLAPDTQYF. The CDR3 nucleotides are TGCAGTGCTAGGGAGAGTCCGGGACTAGCCCCAGATACGCAGTATTTT.